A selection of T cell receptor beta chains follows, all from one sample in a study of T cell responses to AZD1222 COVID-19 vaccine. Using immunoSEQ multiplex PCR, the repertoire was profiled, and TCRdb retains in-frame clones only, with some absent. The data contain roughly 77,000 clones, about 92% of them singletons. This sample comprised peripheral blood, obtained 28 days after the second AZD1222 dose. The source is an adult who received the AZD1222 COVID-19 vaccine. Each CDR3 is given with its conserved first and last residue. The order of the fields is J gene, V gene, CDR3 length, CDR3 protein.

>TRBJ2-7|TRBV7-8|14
CASSLSLASYEQYF
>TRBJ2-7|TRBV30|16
CAWSSRYSSLFDEQYF
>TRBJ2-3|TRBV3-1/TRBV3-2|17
CASSQGGLAGSHPTQYF
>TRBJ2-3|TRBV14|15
CASSQDKGDTDTQYF
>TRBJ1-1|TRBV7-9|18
CASSSFGSGQGTNTEAFF
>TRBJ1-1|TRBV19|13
CASSDSLNTEAFF
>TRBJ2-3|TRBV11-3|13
CASSLTQGDTQYF
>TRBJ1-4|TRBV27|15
CASSRPGQGGEKLFF
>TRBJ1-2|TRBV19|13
CASMSRQNYGYTF
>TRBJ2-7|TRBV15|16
CATSRDERRTFYEQYF
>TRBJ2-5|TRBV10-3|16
CAIKEHGAGTKETQYF
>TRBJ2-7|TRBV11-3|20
CASSLDLRREEPLRAGEQYF
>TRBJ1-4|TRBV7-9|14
CASTRTGRNEKLFF
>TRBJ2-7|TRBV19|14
CASSRTSGWWWQYF
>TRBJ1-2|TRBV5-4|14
CASSYDRGQRGYTF
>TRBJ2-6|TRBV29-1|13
CSVTGGGANVLTF
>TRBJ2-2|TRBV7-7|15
CASSQAGVNTGELFF
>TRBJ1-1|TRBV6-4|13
CASSDSQETEAFF
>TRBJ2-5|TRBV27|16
CASSLISGRPGETQYF
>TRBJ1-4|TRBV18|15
CASSPVRVNNEKLFF
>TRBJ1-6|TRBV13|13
CASRTGGLSPLHF
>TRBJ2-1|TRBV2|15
CASSGTSGPYNEQFF
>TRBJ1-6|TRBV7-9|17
CASSLGGLAGRYSPLHF
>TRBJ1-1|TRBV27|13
CASSPGSRVGAFF
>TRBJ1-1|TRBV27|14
CASSFQGQGTEAFF
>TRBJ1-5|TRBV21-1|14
CASSTTLWVGPQHF
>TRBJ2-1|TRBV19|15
CASSIAGGDYNEQFF
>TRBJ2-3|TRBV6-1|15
CASSDDSGSTDTQYF
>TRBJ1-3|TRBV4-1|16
CASSQGLAGSGNTIYF
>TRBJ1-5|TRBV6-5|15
CASRPAWADNQPQHF
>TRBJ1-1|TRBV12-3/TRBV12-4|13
CASSLARDTEAFF
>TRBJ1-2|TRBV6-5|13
CASSRLEGYGYTF
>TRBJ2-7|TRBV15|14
CATSIGDRGYEQYF
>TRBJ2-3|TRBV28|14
CATHGPPPTDTQYF
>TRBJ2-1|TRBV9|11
CASGAYNEQFF
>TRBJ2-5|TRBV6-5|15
CASSRRTRRGETQYF
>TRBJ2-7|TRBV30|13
CAWSPGTVYEQYF
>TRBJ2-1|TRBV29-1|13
CSVEHSSYNEQFF
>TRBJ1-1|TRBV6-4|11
CASSAGGEAFF
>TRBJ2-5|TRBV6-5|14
CASSYAGTSETQYF
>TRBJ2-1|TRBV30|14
CAWFTSGRVNEQFF
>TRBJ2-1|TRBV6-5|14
CASSLSRGAGEQFF
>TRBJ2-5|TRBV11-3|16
CASSPGGQGAQETQYF
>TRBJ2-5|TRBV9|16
CASSEGIGATGETQYF
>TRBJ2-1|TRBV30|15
CAWSVRGSLLGEQFF
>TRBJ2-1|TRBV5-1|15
CASSSTSSSYNEQFF
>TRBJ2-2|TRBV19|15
CASSRLAGVSGELFF
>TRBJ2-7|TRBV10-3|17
CAISDPPSGQGTYEQYF
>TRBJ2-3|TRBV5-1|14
CASSLAGGTDTQYF
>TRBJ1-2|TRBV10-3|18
CAISEPGGAGLANYGYTF